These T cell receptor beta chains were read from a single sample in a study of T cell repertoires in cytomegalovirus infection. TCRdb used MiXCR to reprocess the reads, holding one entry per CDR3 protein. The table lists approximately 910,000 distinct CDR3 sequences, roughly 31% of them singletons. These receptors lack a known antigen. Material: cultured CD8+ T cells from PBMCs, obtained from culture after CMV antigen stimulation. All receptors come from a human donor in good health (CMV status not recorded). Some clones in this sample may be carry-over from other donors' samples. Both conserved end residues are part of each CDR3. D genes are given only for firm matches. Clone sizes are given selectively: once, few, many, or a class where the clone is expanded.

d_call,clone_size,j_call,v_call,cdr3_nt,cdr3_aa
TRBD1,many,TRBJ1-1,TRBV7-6,TGTGCCAGCAGCCGCGGGACAGTGAACACTGAAGCTTTCTTT,CASSRGTVNTEAFF
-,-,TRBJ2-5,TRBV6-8,TGTGCCAGCAGTCTCCGGGCCCTCAAAGAGACCCAGTACTTC,CASSLRALKETQYF
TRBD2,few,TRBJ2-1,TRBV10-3,TGTGCCATCCGGGGGGGGGATAGGCCTGGCTCCTACAATGAGCAGTTCTTC,CAIRGGDRPGSYNEQFF
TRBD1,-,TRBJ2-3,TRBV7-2,TGTGCCAGCAGCTTTTACTCTTCAGGGGGCCTCAGGGATACGCAGTATTTT,CASSFYSSGGLRDTQYF
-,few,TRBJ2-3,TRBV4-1,TGCGCCAGCAGCCAAGTACGAACAGATACGCAGTATTTT,CASSQVRTDTQYF
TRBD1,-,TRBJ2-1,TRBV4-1,TGCGCCAGCAGCCAGGTTCCACAGGGGGTGATCGACAATGAGCAGTTCTTC,CASSQVPQGVIDNEQFF
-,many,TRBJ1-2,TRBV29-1,TGCAGCGTTGAAGATCGGCGTGGCTACACCTTC,CSVEDRRGYTF
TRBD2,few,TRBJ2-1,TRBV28,TGTGCCAGTGCAGTTCTAGCGGGGGGCCGACATGAGCAGTTCTTC,CASAVLAGGRHEQFF
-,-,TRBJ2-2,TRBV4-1,TGCGCCAGCAGCCAAGAATATATACTTGAGGGATCCGGGGAGCTGTTTTTT,CASSQEYILEGSGELFF
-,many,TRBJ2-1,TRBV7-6,TGTGCCAGCAGCTGGAGTAGGGGGGGTTCCTCCTACAATGAGCAGTTCTTC,CASSWSRGGSSYNEQFF
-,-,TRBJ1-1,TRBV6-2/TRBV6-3,TGTGCCAGCAGTTACCTGGGACAAAGGAACACTGAAGCTTTCTTT,CASSYLGQRNTEAFF
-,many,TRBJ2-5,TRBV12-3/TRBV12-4,TGTGCCAGCAGTTGGTTACTACCACAAGAGACCCAGTACTTC,CASSWLLPQETQYF
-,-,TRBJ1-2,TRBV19,TGTGCCAGTACTCCCGGGGACTTCTATGGCTACACCTTC,CASTPGDFYGYTF
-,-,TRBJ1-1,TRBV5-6,TGTGCCAGCAGCTGGACAGAAGACACTGAAGCTTTCTTT,CASSWTEDTEAFF
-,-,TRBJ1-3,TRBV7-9,TGTGCCAGCAGCTATGGGGAAAGCACCATATATTTT,CASSYGESTIYF
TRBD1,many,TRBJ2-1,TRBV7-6,TGTGCCAGCAGCTTAGACGTAGGGGGCGCGAGCAATGAGCAGTTCTTC,CASSLDVGGASNEQFF
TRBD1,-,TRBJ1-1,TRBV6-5,TGTGCCAGCAGTTATCTCGAGACAGGGGGGGCTGAAGCTTTCTTT,CASSYLETGGAEAFF
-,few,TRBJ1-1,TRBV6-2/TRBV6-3,TGTGCCAGCAGTTACTTCGGTGGAGGAACTGAAGCTTTCTTT,CASSYFGGGTEAFF
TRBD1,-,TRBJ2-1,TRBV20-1,TGCAGTGCCCGGGACAGGGGGTCTGACAATGAGCAGTTCTTC,CSARDRGSDNEQFF
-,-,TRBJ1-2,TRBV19,TGTGCCAGTAGTATTTCAGACGCGGAGTGGGGTTCCAACTATGGCTACACCTTC,CASSISDAEWGSNYGYTF
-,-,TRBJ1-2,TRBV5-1,TGCGCCAGCAGCTTGGGGGACTCATTCTATGGCTACACCTTC,CASSLGDSFYGYTF
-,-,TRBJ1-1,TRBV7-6,TGTGCCAGCAGCCACGACGGTTGGAACACTGAAGCTTTCTTT,CASSHDGWNTEAFF
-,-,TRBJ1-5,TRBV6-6,TGTGCCAGCAGAGTTGCGGGGGTCGGCAATCAGCCCCAGCATTTT,CASRVAGVGNQPQHF
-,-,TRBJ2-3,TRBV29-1,TGCAGCCCCGGAGGAACAGATACGCAGTATTTT,CSPGGTDTQYF
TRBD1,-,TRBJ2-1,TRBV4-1,TGCGCCAGCAGCCGGATACCGGGACAGGGTGCAAATGAGCAGTTCTTC,CASSRIPGQGANEQFF
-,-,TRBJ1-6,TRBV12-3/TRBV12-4,TGTGCCAGCAGGAGTCATAATCGAGGGATGACCTTGGATTCACCCCTCCACTTT,CASRSHNRGMTLDSPLHF
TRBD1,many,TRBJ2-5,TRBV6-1,TGTGCCAGCAGTGAAAGGGTAGGACAGGCCGAAAAGGGGCCCCAGTACTTC,CASSERVGQAEKGPQYF
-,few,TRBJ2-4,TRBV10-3,TGTGCCATCAGTGATTCATATCACAAAAACATTCAGTACTTC,CAISDSYHKNIQYF
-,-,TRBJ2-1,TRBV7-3,TGTGCCAGCAGTGCAGACGCGAGAAGGGATGAGCAGTTCTTC,CASSADARRDEQFF
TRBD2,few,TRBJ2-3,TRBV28,TGTGCCAGCAGCCCCTGGGGCGGGGGGAGCACAGATACGCAGTATTTT,CASSPWGGGSTDTQYF
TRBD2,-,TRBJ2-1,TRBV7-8,TGTGCCAGCAGCTTAAGTCGGGGGGATTACAATGAGCAGTTCTTC,CASSLSRGDYNEQFF
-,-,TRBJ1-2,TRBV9,TGTGCCAGCAGCGTAGCCGACAGGCAAGACCTCTATGGCTACACCTTC,CASSVADRQDLYGYTF
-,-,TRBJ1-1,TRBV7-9,TGTGCTCAGAGCGCCGCTGGGCTTGAAGCTTTCTTT,CAQSAAGLEAFF
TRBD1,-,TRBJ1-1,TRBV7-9,TGTGCCAGCAGCTTGAGGGACAGGGAGAACACTGAAGCTTTCTTT,CASSLRDRENTEAFF
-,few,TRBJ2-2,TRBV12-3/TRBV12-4,TGTGCCAGCAGTCAAGCCGGGACACCGAACACCGGGGAGCTGTTTTTT,CASSQAGTPNTGELFF
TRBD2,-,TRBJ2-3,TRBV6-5,TGTGCCAGCAGACCCCAGCGATACCCCGCAGCGGGGGATACGCAGTATTTT,CASRPQRYPAAGDTQYF
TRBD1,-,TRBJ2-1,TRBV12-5,TGTGCTAGTGGTTTCTTGATGGAGGACAGGGTAGCCAATGAGCAGTTCTTC,CASGFLMEDRVANEQFF
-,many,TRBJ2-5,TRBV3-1,TGTGCCAGCAGCCAACAGGGACGGGAGACCCAGTACTTC,CASSQQGRETQYF
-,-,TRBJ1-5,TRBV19,TGTGCCAGTAGTATAGATCCCGAAAAGAATTGGCGCAATCAGCCCCAGCATTTT,CASSIDPEKNWRNQPQHF
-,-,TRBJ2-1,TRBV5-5,TGTGCCAGCAGCCTAAGACTCTTTCAGGACAATGAGCAGTTCTTC,CASSLRLFQDNEQFF
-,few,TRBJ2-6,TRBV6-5,TGTGCCAGCAGTTCCGTTTTTGGGGATTCTGGGGCCAACGTCCTGACTTTC,CASSSVFGDSGANVLTF
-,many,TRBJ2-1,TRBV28,TGTGCCAGCAGCCCTAGCCAAGGTCGATACAATGAGCAGTTCTTC,CASSPSQGRYNEQFF
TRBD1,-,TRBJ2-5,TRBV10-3,TGTGCCATCAGTGCACACAGGGGGCAAGAGACCCAGTACTTC,CAISAHRGQETQYF
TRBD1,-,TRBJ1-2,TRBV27,TGTGCCAGCAGTAAACAGGGGGCACGGGGCTACACCTTC,CASSKQGARGYTF
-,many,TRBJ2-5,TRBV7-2,TGTGCCAGCAGCTTAGGAGGGCGGCCCTACCAAGAGACCCAGTACTTC,CASSLGGRPYQETQYF
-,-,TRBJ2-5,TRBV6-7,TGTGCCAGCAGTTATTGTCGGGGGGCTACGCAAGAGACCCAGTACTTC,CASSYCRGATQETQYF
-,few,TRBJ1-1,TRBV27,TGTGCCAGCAATACAGGGCAGAACACTGAAGCTTTCTTT,CASNTGQNTEAFF
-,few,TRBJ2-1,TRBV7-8,TGTGCCAGCAGCCTCGGGAGCAGGGGCTCCTACAATGAGCAGTTCTTC,CASSLGSRGSYNEQFF
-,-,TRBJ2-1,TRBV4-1,TGCGCCAGCAGCCAGGCAGGGTCCCTCTCCTACAATGAGCAGTTCTTC,CASSQAGSLSYNEQFF
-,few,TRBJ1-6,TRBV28,TGTGCCAGCAGTTTAATTGGGGGTTCACCCCTCCACTTT,CASSLIGGSPLHF
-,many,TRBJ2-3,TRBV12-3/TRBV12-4,TGTGCCAGCAGTTCGACAGGACCCACAGATACGCAGTATTTT,CASSSTGPTDTQYF
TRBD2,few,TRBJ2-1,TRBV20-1,TGCAGTGCTAGAGAAGCGGGGGTCGGCTCCTACAATGAGCAGTTCTTC,CSAREAGVGSYNEQFF
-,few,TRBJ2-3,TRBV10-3,TGTGCCATCAGTGAGTCGGTAGGACTTGGCACAGATACGCAGTATTTT,CAISESVGLGTDTQYF
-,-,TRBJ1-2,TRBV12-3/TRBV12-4,TGTGCCAGCAGTTCTTCCCTAGACTCAGCTAACTATGGCTACACCTTC,CASSSSLDSANYGYTF
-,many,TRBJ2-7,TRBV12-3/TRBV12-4,TGTGCCAGCAGTTTAGGCGGGCCGGACGAGCAGTACTTC,CASSLGGPDEQYF